This TCR beta chain is drawn from a study of blood T cell repertoires in COVID-19. Here immunoSEQ multiplex PCR was the method, and the copy in TCRdb shows in-frame clones only, minus some. This table holds under 300,000 clones, over 80% found once. Trimming removed 6 bases from V and 2 bases from J, with 10 bases in between. The CDR3 loop spans 13 amino acids. CDR1 and CDR2 from the germline V gene are LGHNA and YSLEER. Study members were between roughly 18 and 89 years old and lived in 24 US regions. The V gene is TRBV4-3, the J gene TRBJ2-5; a possible D gene is TRBD1 (5 bases). The TCR comes from a human donor in a cohort exposed to, infected with or recovered from COVID-19 (not recorded which). The donor label of this sample is uncertain. Sequencing was carried out using PBMCs or T cells enriched from blood (not recorded which). The CDR3 nucleotides are TGCGCCAGCAGTTTTCGACAGCAAGAGACCCAGTACTTC. The encoded protein is CASSFRQQETQYF.